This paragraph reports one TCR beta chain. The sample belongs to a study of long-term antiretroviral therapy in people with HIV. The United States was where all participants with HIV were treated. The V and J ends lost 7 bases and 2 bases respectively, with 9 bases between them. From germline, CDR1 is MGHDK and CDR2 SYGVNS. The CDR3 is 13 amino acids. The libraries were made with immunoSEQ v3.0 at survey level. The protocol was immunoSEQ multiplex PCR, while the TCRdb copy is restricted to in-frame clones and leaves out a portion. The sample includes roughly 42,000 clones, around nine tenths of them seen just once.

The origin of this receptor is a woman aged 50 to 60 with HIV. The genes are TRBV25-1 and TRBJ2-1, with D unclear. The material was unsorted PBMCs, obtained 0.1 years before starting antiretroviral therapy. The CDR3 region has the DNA TGTGCCAGCACTGGGATAACCTACAATGAGCAGTTCTTC. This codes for CASTGITYNEQFF. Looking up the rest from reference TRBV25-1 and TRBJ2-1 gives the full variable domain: EADIYQTPRYLVIGTGKKITLECSQTMGHDKMYWYQQDPGMELHLIHYSYGVNSTEKGDLSSESTVSRIRTEHFPLTLESARPSHTSQYLCASTGITYNEQFFGPGTRLTVL.